The present T cell receptor beta chain was sequenced within a study of PD-L1 blockade in urothelial cancer. Study-wide background: Prior chemotherapy in patients spanned 0 to 3 regimens. Analyzed time points were 3 weeks (second dose) and 6 weeks after therapy began.

The method was immunoSEQ multiplex PCR; TCRdb's version includes in-frame clones alone and lacks a portion of them. The table has about 50,000 clones, approximately 84% seen once. General study results and limits: Greater 3-week expansion of tumor-associated blood clones was recorded for durable-benefit patients.

Time point defined: peripheral blood 6 weeks after treatment start. CDR1 and CDR2 from the germline V gene are KGHSH and LQKENI. V was cut by 3 bases and J by 2 bases, with 10 bases left in between. This CDR3 contains 15 residues. This clone appeared a few times. What it recognizes is unknown. This TCR came from a man aged 60 to 69 with urothelial cancer. The V call is TRBV18, the J call TRBJ2-2; possibly TRBD2 for D (5 bases). The sample was PBMCs, taken around atezolizumab (anti-PD-L1) treatment. CDR3 nucleotide sequence: TGTGCCAGCTCACCGGACTTGGGAAACACCGGGGAGCTGTTTTTT. Protein: CASSPDLGNTGELFF.